One sample yielded the 23 T cell receptor beta chains listed below, sequenced in a study of beta chain features in type 1 diabetes. All of the isolated RNA was reverse transcribed, so expressed TCRB transcripts were sequenced. Here immunoSEQ multiplex PCR was the method, and the copy in TCRdb shows in-frame clones only, minus some. In the table there are over 150,000 clones, less than 9.5% of which are singletons. Sequenced: central memory CD4+ T cells from blood. These receptors were obtained from a young man in good health.

The genes are TRBV10-3 and TRBJ1-6, with a weak D call TRBD1 (6 bases). CDR1 is ENHRY, CDR2 SYGVKD, per germline. Trimming cost V 3 bases and J 10 bases, with 13 bases left between them. The CDR3 runs 14 residues. Here the CDR3 reads CAISDKGVRSPLHF. The CDR3 nucleotides read TGTGCCATCAGTGATAAGGGGGTTCGATCACCCCTCCACTTT.

This clone appeared a few times. J is TRBJ1-5 and V is TRBV19; 7 positions match TRBD1. The germline CDR1 and CDR2 sequences are LNHDA and SQIVND (reference sequence). V lost 7 bases to trimming and J lost 6 bases; unmatched junction nucleotides: 15. This CDR3 region has 16 residues. For the CDR3, the DNA is TGTGCCAGTACCCTAACAGGGGACGGGGTTGGTCAGCCCCAGCATTTT. Translated: CASTLTGDGVGQPQHF.

The V call is TRBV4-3, the J call TRBJ1-2, with TRBD1 as a possible D gene (5 bases). This CDR3 spans 16 amino acids. V was cut by 4 bases and J by 0 bases, with 15 bases left in between. The germline V gene has CDR1 LGHNA and CDR2 YSLEER. The CDR3 loop is CASSPRGKGTNYGYTF. The DNA for the CDR3 is TGCGCCAGCAGCCCCCGAGGTAAGGGGACTAACTATGGCTACACCTTC.

V usage is TRBV6-4 and J usage is TRBJ1-2; D is unclear. Germline loops: CDR1 MRHNA, CDR2 SNTAGT. The CDR3 totals 13 residues. The germline V and J ends were trimmed by 5 bases and 9 bases, with 16 bases remaining between them. The CDR3, as DNA: TGTGCCAGCAGTAACCGGGGAACAGAAAGCTACACCTTC. It encodes CASSNRGTESYTF.

This clone was recorded a few times. J is TRBJ2-7 and V is TRBV6-1; D may be TRBD2 (5 bases). Germline CDR1 reads MNHNS; CDR2 reads SASEGT. The CDR3 has 12 amino acids. The germline V and J ends were trimmed by 7 bases and 9 bases, with 16 bases remaining between them. DNA of the CDR3: TGTGCCAGCAAAACGGTCGTTGGAGGGCAGTACTTC. Protein sequence: CASKTVVGGQYF.

The chain employs TRBV7-8 and TRBJ1-5; the D is unclear. Germline-derived CDR1 and CDR2 are SGHVS and FQNEAQ. The CDR3 covers 13 residues. The V end lost 5 bases, the J end lost 3 bases, and 8 bases lay between the germline ends. CDR3 coding DNA: TGTGCCAGCAGCCCCGGGTACAATCAGCCCCAGCATTTT. Translated, it gives CASSPGYNQPQHF.

This clone was seen many times. V gene TRBV11-1 combines with J gene TRBJ2-5; D ambiguous. This CDR3 comprises 12 residues. CDR1 is SGHAT and CDR2 is FQDESV in the germline V gene (reference sequence). Trimming left V 8 bases short and J 0 bases short, with 7 bases between. CDR3 nucleotide sequence: TGTGCCAGCTCCCCGTACCAAGAGACCCAGTACTTC. It encodes CASSPYQETQYF.

This clone was observed a few times. The chain combines TRBV6-6 with TRBJ1-5; D perhaps matches TRBD1 (6 bases). Germline CDR1 MNHNY, CDR2 SVGAGI (reference sequence). The CDR3 contains 16 residues. The V and J ends lost 8 bases and 0 bases respectively, with 17 bases between them. The CDR3 protein is CASGGGQTHSNQPQHF. The CDR3 bases are TGTGCCAGCGGGGGGGGACAAACACATAGCAATCAGCCCCAGCATTTT.

This chain joins TRBV30 and TRBJ2-7; 8 positions match TRBD1. CDR1 is GTSNPN, CDR2 SVGIG, per germline (reference sequence). The length of the CDR3 is 16 residues. V lost 2 bases, J lost 3 bases, and 12 bases stayed unmatched. CDR3 coding DNA: TGTGCCTGGAGTAAAAAAGCCGGGACAGGAGACTACGAGCAGTACTTC. It yields the protein CAWSKKAGTGDYEQYF.

This chain joins TRBV18 and TRBJ1-2; TRBD1 agrees at 10 bases. With V trimmed by 8 bases and J by 4 bases, 10 bases remained unmatched. Germline CDR1 and CDR2: KGHSH and LQKENI. This CDR3 is 15 amino acids long. The CDR3 spells CASASVGQGTYGYTF. The CDR3 region has the DNA TGTGCCAGCGCGAGCGTGGGACAGGGGACCTATGGCTACACCTTC. The full variable domain, rest sourced from reference TRBV18 and TRBJ1-2, is NAGVMQNPRHLVRRRGQEARLRCSPMKGHSHVYWYRQLPEEGLKFMVYLQKENIIDESGMPKERFSAEFPKEGPSILRIQQVVRGDSAAYFCASASVGQGTYGYTFGSGTRLTVV.

This clone was found a few times. The rearrangement links TRBV15 to TRBJ1-2; D call uncertain. Between the trimmed V and J ends, which lost 5 bases and 4 bases, there was a span of 17 bases. Germline CDR1 is LNHNV and CDR2 is YYDKDF (reference sequence). The CDR3 sequence is 15 residues long. This chain's CDR3 is CATSPDYPGVYGYTF. The CDR3, as DNA: TGTGCCACCAGCCCCGACTACCCCGGCGTCTATGGCTACACCTTC.

This clone occurred many times. The chain has TRBV29-1 and TRBJ1-1; no definite D call. V lost 1 base to trimming and J lost 5 bases, with 8 bases between them. The CDR3 covers 12 residues. Germline assignment: CDR1 SQVTM and CDR2 ANQGSEA. CDR3 nucleotide sequence: TGCAGCGTTGAAGGTGGAGGGACTGAAGCTTTCTTT. It specifies CSVEGGGTEAFF. Full variable domain (rest looked up from reference TRBV29-1 and TRBJ1-1): SAVISQKPSRDICQRGTSLTIQCQVDSQVTMMFWYRQQPGQSLTLIATANQGSEATYESGFVIDKFPISRPNLTFSTLTVSNMSPEDSSIYLCSVEGGGTEAFFGQGTRLTVV.

This clone was detected only a few times. The V call is TRBV7-2, the J call TRBJ2-1; 9 bases align to TRBD2. The germline V gene has CDR1 SGHTA and CDR2 FQGNSA. V lost 3 bases, J lost 0 bases, and 0 bases stayed unmatched. The CDR3 is 15 residues long. Here the CDR3 reads CASSFSGSSYNEQFF. As DNA, the CDR3 is TGTGCCAGCAGCTTTAGCGGGAGCTCCTACAATGAGCAGTTCTTC.

This clone turned up a few times. The chain uses TRBV28 and TRBJ1-5; TRBD1 aligns across 7 bases. CDR1 MDHEN and CDR2 SYDVKM come from the germline V gene. The V gene end was trimmed by 7 bases and the J gene end by 7 bases; junction bases not matched to a gene: 10. The CDR3 totals 14 residues. Written as DNA, the CDR3 is TGTGCCAGCACCCTCGGACAGGTACGCCAGCCCCAGCATTTT. It yields the protein CASTLGQVRQPQHF.

This clone was counted at least ten times. J is TRBJ1-2 and V is TRBV29-1; 7 nucleotides agree with TRBD1. CDR1 and CDR2 from the germline V gene are SQVTM and ANQGSEA. The CDR3 runs 14 residues. Germline trimming cut 6 bases from V and 4 bases from J; bases unmatched to any gene: 11. CDR3 sequence reads: CSVERPGTAYGYTF. The DNA for the CDR3 is TGCAGCGTCGAGCGCCCCGGGACAGCCTATGGCTACACCTTC.

The chain links TRBV29-1 to TRBJ1-2, with 9 bases that match TRBD1. Germline assignment: CDR1 SQVTM and CDR2 ANQGSEA. J lost 3 bases, V lost 6 bases, and 5 bases had no gene match. The CDR3 contains 13 residues. CDR3 DNA: TGCAGCGTGGGGGGACAGGGTTACTATGGCTACACCTTC. Translated, it gives CSVGGQGYYGYTF.

This clone was observed a handful of times. The rearrangement uses TRBV14 and TRBJ1-1; D is unresolved. The CDR3 covers 14 residues. Germline assignment: CDR1 SGHDN and CDR2 FVKESK. With 4 bases removed from V and 5 bases from J, the gap between germline ends came to 14 bases. CDR3 nucleotides: TGTGCCAGCAGCCCACAAGTGGTGGTTACTGAAGCTTTCTTT. Its translation: CASSPQVVVTEAFF.

This clone was recorded at least ten times. The chain's CDR3 is CASRGSGDEQYF. The CDR3, as DNA: TGTGCCAGCCGCGGTTCAGGGGACGAGCAGTACTTC. This chain connects TRBV18 to TRBJ2-7; the D gene is possibly TRBD1 (6 bases). Germline CDR1 and CDR2: KGHSH and LQKENI. Between the trimmed V and J ends, which lost 8 bases and 5 bases, there was a span of 13 bases. CDR3 length: 12 residues.

This sequence joins TRBV28 and TRBJ1-3; D unresolved. V lost 6 bases, J lost 0 bases, and 15 bases lay in between. Germline V CDR1 and CDR2: MDHEN, SYDVKM. This CDR3 comprises 16 residues. Here the CDR3 reads CASRSIRGSSGNTIYF. DNA of the CDR3: TGTGCCAGCAGGTCCATACGAGGGAGCTCTGGAAACACCATATATTTT.

This clone was seen a few times. V usage is TRBV5-1 and J usage is TRBJ2-7, with D maybe TRBD1 (6 bases). The CDR3 consists of 13 residues. CDR1 and CDR2 (germline): SGHRS, YFSETQ. Trimming shortened V by 4 bases and J by 5 bases, and 13 bases separated the two germline ends. The CDR3 is CASSAGQNNEQYF. The CDR3 bases are TGCGCCAGCAGCGCCGGACAGAACAACGAGCAGTACTTC.

This clone was recorded at least ten times. The identical CDR3 is also encoded by other nucleotide sequences in the sample. The chain is built from TRBV29-1 and TRBJ1-2; D uncertain. Germline loops: CDR1 SQVTM, CDR2 ANQGSEA. The V gene lost 3 bases and the J gene lost 4 bases, with 6 bases spanning the gap. This CDR3 spans 11 amino acids. In nucleotides, the CDR3 is TGCAGCGTTGAGAGTGCCTATGGCTACACCTTC. Protein product: CSVESAYGYTF.

This clone was counted between two and nine times. The chain carries TRBV7-3 and TRBJ1-1; D gene uncertain. The CDR3 extends over 15 amino acids. Trimming took off 5 bases at V and 1 base at J, with 14 bases between the two ends. Germline CDR1 and CDR2: SGHTA and FQGTGA. The CDR3 DNA reads TGTGCCAGCAGCCCTCGGCGGGCCACGAACACTGAAGCTTTCTTT. Protein product: CASSPRRATNTEAFF.

The V gene is TRBV10-3, the J gene TRBJ2-3; D call uncertain. CDR1 is ENHRY and CDR2 is SYGVKD in the germline V gene. Trimming stripped 7 bases from V and 7 bases from J, with 15 bases between. This CDR3 has 13 amino acids. CDR3 protein: CAITSPGINTQYF. DNA for the CDR3: TGTGCCATCACTTCACCGGGTATTAATACGCAGTATTTT.